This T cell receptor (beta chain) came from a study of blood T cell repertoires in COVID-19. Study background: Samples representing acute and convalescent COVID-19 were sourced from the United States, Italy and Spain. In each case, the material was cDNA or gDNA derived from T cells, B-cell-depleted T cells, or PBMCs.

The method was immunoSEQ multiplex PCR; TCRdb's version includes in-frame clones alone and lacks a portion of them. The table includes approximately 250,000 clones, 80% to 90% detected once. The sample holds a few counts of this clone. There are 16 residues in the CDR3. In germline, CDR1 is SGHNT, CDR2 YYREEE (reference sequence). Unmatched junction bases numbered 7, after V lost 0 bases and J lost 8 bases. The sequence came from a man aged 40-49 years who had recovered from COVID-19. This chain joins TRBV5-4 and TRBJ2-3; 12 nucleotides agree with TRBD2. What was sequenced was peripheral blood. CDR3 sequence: CASSLGLAGVPVTQYF. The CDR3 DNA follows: TGTGCCAGCAGCTTGGGACTAGCGGGGGTCCCGGTTACGCAGTATTTT.